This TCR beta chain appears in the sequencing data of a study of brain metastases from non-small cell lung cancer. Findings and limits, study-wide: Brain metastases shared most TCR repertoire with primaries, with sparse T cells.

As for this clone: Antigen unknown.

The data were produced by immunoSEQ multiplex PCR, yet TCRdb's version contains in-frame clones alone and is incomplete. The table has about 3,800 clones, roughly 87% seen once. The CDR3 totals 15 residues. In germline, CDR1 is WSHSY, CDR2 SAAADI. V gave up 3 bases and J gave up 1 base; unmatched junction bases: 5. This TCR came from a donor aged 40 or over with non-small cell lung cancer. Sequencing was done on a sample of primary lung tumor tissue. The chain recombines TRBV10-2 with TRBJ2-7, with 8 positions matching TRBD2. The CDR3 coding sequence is TGCGCCAGCAGTGATCACCGGGGGGGTTCCTACGAGCAGTACTTC. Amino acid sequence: CASSDHRGGSYEQYF.